The entry below describes one T cell receptor (beta chain). One end of the junction varies from germline; a read error may be responsible. The sample comes from a study of shared clonotypes between healthy human individuals. Germline assignment: CDR1 SNHLY and CDR2 FYNNEI. This CDR3 has 13 residues. Authors' analysis steps: As immunoSEQ supplied junction-only sequences (without quality scores), filtering differed. Assay used: immunoSEQ multiplex PCR; TCRdb lists only in-frame clones, some missing. V and J calls plus clone size are reproduced from that table; the DNA served to infer D and trimming. The table records about 1.1 million clones, roughly 77% of them present only once.

The V call is TRBV2, the J call TRBJ2-5; D could derive from TRBD1 or TRBD2 (5 bases each). This sequence originates from a man between 18 and 35 years old in good health. Some clones in this sample may be carry-over from other donors' samples. Sequencing was carried out using memory CD4+ T cells from PBMCs. Described subset: CD45RA-negative fraction. The CDR3 reads CASSRDGQETRYF. In DNA form, the CDR3 reads TGTGCCAGCAGCCGGGACGGACAAGAGACCCGGTACTTC. The variable domain in full, completed from reference TRBV2 and TRBJ2-5, reads EPEVTQTPSHQVTQMGQEVILRCVPISNHLYFYWYRQILGQKVEFLVSFYNNEISEKSEIFDDQFSVERPDGSNFTLKIRSTKLEDSAMYFCASSRDGQETRYFGPGTRLLVL.